This T cell receptor (beta chain) is from a study of blood T cells in healthy people across ages. This clonotype was counted a few times. Sample-barcoded 5' priming and a J-beta primer mix drove a second PCR of roughly 6 to 12 cycles. MiXCR, applied by TCRdb to the 5' RACE reads, yields one record per CDR3 protein. Of about a million distinct CDR3 sequences detected, around 54% appear once; the ten largest clones hold about 21%. This CDR3 region has 13 residues. Germline V gene sequence: CDR1 LNHNV, CDR2 YYDKDF (reference sequence). V gave up 2 bases and J gave up 5 bases, with 10 bases separating them.

V gene TRBV15 combines with J gene TRBJ2-7; D is unresolved. The receptor's source is a woman aged 55 to 70 in good health. The sequencing input was blood. CDR3 coding DNA: TGTGCCACCAGCAGACTCCTCCGTGACGAGCAGTACTTC. Translated, it gives CATSRLLRDEQYF.